The clone carrying this T cell receptor (beta chain) was picked up a small number of times. The antigen is undetermined. Amplification of TCR beta CDR3 regions used RNA as the template. The HTBI set primed first-round TCR CDR3 RT-PCR. TCRdb itself ran the multiplex PCR reads through MiXCR, one entry per CDR3 protein. This sample has more than 350,000 distinct CDR3 sequences, with just under 15% found just once. V lost 2 bases to trimming and J lost 4 bases, with 14 bases between them. In germline, CDR1 is SGHTA, CDR2 FQGTGA. CDR3 length: 15 residues. This record comes from a study of T cells in Graves' hyperthyroidism and ophthalmopathy. Overall study findings and caveats: With a median lead of around 5.9 months before onset, the model predicted ophthalmopathy.

The V gene is TRBV7-3, the J gene TRBJ1-2; possible D gene TRBD1, 5 bases. The sequenced material came from blood. This sequence was found in a woman aged 30 to 39 with Graves' hyperthyroidism. This chain's CDR3 is CASSLEPGDRYGYTF. CDR3 coding DNA: TGTGCCAGCAGCTTAGAGCCGGGGGATCGCTATGGCTACACCTTC. Full variable domain (rest looked up from reference TRBV7-3 and TRBJ1-2): GAGVSQTPSNKVTEKGKYVELRCDPISGHTALYWYRQSLGQGPEFLIYFQGTGAADDSGLPNDRFFAVRPEGSVSTLKIQRTERGDSAVYLCASSLEPGDRYGYTFGSGTRLTVV.